This TCR beta chain was documented in a study of sequential checkpoint blockade in melanoma. Study overall: Patients were randomized 1:1 to nivolumab-then-ipilimumab or ipilimumab-then-nivolumab first-line. TCRbeta immunosequencing was performed on DNA from around 91 pretreatment melanoma tumor samples. Study-wide results and limits: Patients with week-13 increases in T-cell fraction and clonality benefited about 30 times more often.

Measured with immunoSEQ multiplex PCR; TCRdb has only the in-frame clones, and not every one. The table shows more than 6,500 clones, with 20% to 25% occurring only once. The CDR3 contains 14 residues. Germline V lookup: CDR1 KGHSH, CDR2 LQKENI. The ends were cut back, 4 bases at V and 4 bases at J, with 13 bases in the middle. With regard to this clone: What it recognizes is unknown.

Documented treatment: randomized to nivolumab then ipilimumab (arm A) or the reverse (arm B). The rearrangement links TRBV18 to TRBJ1-1, with D unclear. The receptor was derived from a human donor with melanoma. Sequenced here: tumor tissue (inferred from file names), sampled from a patient given nivolumab and ipilimumab in sequence. Written as DNA, the CDR3 is TGTGCCAGCTCACAGTCGAGCGTGGGCACTGAAGCTTTCTTT. Its protein is CASSQSSVGTEAFF.